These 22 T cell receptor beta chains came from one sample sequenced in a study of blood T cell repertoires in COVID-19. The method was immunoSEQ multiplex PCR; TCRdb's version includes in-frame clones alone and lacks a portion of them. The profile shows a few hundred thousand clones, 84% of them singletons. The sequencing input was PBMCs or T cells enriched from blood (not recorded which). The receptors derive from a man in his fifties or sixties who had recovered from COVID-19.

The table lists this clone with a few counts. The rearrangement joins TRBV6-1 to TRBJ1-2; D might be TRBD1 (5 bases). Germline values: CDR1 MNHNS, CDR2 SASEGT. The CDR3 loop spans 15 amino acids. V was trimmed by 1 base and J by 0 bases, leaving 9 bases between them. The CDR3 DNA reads TGTGCCAGCAGTGAAGGCGGGGGGTCTAACTATGGCTACACCTTC. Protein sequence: CASSEGGGSNYGYTF.

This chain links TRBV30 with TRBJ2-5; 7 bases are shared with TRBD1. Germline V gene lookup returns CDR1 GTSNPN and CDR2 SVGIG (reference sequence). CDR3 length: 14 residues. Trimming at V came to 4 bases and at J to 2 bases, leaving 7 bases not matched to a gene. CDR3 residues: CAWTPGQSQETQYF. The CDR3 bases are TGTGCCTGGACCCCGGGACAGTCACAAGAGACCCAGTACTTC.

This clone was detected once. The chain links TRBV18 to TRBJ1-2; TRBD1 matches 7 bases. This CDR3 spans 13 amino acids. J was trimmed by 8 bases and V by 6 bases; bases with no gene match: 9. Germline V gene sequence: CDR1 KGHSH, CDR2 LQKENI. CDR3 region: CASSPDRSGGYTF. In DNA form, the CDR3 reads TGTGCCAGCTCTCCGGACAGGTCAGGGGGCTACACCTTC.

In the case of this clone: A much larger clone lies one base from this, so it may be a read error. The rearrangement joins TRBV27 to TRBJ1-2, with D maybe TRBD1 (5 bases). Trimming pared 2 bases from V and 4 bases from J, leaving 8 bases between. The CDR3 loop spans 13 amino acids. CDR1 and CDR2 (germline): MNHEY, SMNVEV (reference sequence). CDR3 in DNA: TGTGCCAGCAGTTTACGGGGGGTCTATGGCTACACCTTC. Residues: CASSLRGVYGYTF.

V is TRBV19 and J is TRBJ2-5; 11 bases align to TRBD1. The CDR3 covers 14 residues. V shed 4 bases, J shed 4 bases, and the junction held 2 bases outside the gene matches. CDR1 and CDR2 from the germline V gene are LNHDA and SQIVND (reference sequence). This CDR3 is CASSKDRGRETQYF. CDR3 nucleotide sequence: TGTGCCAGTAGTAAGGACAGGGGGCGAGAGACCCAGTACTTC. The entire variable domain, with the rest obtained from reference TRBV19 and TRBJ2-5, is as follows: DGGITQSPKYLFRKEGQNVTLSCEQNLNHDAMYWYRQDPGQGLRLIYYSQIVNDFQKGDIAEGYSVSREKKESFPLTVTSAQKNPTAFYLCASSKDRGRETQYFGPGTRLLVL.

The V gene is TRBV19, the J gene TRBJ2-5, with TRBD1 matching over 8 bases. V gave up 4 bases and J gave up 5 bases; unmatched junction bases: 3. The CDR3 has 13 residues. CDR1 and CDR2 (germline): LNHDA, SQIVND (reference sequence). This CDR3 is CASSKTGDETQYF. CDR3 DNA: TGTGCCAGTAGTAAGACAGGGGACGAGACCCAGTACTTC.

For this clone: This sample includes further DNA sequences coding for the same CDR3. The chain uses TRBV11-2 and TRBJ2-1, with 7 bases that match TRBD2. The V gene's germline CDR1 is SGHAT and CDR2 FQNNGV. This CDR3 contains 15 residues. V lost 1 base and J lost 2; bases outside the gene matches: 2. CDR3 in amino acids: CASSLASGPYNEQFF. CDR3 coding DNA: TGTGCCAGCAGCTTAGCTAGCGGTCCCTACAATGAGCAGTTCTTC.

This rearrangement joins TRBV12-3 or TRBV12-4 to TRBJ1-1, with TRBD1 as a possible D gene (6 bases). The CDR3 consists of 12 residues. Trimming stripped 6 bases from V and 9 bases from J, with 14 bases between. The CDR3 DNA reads TGTGCCAGCAGCAACGGGGACACCAAAGCTTTCTTT. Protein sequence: CASSNGDTKAFF.

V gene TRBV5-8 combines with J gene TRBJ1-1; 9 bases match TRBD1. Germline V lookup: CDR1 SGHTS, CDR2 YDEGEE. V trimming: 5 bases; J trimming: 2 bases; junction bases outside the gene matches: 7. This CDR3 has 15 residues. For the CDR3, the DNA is TGTGCCAGCAGGCCGAAGGGACAGGGAAACACTGAAGCTTTCTTT. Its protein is CASRPKGQGNTEAFF.

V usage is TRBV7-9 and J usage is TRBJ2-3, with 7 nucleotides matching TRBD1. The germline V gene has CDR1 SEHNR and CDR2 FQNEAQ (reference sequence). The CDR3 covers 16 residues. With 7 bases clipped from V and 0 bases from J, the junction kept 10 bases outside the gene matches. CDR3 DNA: TGTGCCAGCACCCAGATGGGACAGCTTAGCACAGATACGCAGTATTTT. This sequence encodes CASTQMGQLSTDTQYF. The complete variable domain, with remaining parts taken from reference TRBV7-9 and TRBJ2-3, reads DTGVSQNPRHKITKRGQNVTFRCDPISEHNRLYWYRQTLGQGPEFLTYFQNEAQLEKSRLLSDRFSAERPKGSFSTLEIQRTEQGDSAMYLCASTQMGQLSTDTQYFGPGTRLTVL.

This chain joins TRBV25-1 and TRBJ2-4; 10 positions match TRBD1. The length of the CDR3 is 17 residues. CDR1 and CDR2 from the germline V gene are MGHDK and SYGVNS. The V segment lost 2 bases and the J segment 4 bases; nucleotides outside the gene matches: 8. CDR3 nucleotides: TGTGCCAGCAGTGAACGGTTTTTGGGACAGGGGAAAAACATTCAGTACTTC. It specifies CASSERFLGQGKNIQYF.

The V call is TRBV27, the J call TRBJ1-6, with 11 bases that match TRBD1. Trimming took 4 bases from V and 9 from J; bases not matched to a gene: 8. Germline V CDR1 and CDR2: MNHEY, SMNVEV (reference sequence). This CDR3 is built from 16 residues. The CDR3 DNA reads TGTGCCAGCAGTTCGGCGGGGGACAGGGGGATTTCACCCCTCCACTTT. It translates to CASSSAGDRGISPLHF.

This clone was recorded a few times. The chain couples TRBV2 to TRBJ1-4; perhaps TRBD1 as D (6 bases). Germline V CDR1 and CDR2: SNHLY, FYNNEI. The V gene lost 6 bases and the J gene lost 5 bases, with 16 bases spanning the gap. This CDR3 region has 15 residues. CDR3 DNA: TGTGCCAGCAGCCTAGGGGGGGGCGAGAATGAAAAACTGTTTTTT. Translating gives CASSLGGGENEKLFF.

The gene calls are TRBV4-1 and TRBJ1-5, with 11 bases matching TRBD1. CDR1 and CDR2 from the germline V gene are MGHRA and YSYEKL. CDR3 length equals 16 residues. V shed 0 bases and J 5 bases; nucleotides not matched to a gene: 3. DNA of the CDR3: TGCGCCAGCAGCCAAGAGGGGACAGGGGGGTATCAGCCCCAGCATTTT. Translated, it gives CASSQEGTGGYQPQHF.

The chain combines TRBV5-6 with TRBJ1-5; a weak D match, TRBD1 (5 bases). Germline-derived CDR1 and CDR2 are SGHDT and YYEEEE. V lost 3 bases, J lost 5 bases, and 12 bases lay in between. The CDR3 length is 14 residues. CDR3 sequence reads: CASSSGWGDQPQHF. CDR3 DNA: TGTGCCAGCAGCTCCGGTTGGGGGGATCAGCCCCAGCATTTT.

The CDR3 is CASSPEGGLLETQYF. Here the CDR3 DNA reads TGTGCCAGCAGCCCCGAGGGGGGGCTTCTTGAGACCCAGTACTTC. The chain links TRBV7-9 to TRBJ2-5; D is possibly TRBD2 (7 bases). The CDR3 runs 15 residues. The V end lost 5 bases, the J end lost 5 bases, and 18 bases lay between the germline ends. CDR1 is SEHNR, CDR2 FQNEAQ, per germline (reference sequence).

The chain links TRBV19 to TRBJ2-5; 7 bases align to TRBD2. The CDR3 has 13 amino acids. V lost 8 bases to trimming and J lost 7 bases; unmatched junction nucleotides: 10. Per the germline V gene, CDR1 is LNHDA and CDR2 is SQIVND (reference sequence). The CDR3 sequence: CASGRTGGGTQYF. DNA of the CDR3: TGTGCCAGTGGAAGGACTGGCGGGGGGACCCAGTACTTC.

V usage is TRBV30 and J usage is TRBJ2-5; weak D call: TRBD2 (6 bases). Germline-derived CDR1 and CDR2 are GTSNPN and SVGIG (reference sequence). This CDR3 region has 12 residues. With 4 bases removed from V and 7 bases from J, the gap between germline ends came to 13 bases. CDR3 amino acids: CAWIRDWGTQYF. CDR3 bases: TGTGCCTGGATTAGGGACTGGGGGACCCAGTACTTC.

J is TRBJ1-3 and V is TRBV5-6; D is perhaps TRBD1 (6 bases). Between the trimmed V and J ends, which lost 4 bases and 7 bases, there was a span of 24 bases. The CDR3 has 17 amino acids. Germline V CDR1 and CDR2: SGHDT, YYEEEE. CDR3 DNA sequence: TGTGCCAGCAGCGCACGCCTAAGGGGGAAAAGGGAGAACACCATATATTTT. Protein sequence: CASSARLRGKRENTIYF.

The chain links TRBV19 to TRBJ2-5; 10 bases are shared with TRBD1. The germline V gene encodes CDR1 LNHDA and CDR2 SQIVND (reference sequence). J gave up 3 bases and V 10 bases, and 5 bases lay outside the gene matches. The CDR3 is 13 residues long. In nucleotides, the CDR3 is TGTGCCACTATCGGACAGGGGGAAGAGACCCAGTACTTC. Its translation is CATIGQGEETQYF.

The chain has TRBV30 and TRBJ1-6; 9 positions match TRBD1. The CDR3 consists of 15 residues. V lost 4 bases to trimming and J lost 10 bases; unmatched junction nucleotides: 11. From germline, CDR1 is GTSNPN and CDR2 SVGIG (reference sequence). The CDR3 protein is CAWTLLGQGLSPLHF. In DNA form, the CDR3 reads TGTGCCTGGACCCTCCTGGGACAGGGACTATCACCCCTCCACTTT.

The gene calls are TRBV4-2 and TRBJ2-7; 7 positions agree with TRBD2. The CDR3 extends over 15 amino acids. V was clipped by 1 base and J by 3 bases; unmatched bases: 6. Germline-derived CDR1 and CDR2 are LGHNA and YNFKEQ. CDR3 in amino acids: CASSQVALADYEQYF. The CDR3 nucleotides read TGTGCCAGCAGCCAAGTAGCGCTAGCGGACTACGAGCAGTACTTC.